The T cell receptor beta chain described here comes from a study of T cells in Graves' hyperthyroidism and ophthalmopathy (dated by TCRdb to the late 2010s). Regarding the research as a whole: Peripheral blood samples were taken at the time of initial diagnosis, prior to any treatment. To identify distinguishing TCR V-J signatures, a discovery cohort of roughly 100 patients was used, comprising 40 to 45 with Graves' ophthalmopathy and about 59 with stable Graves' hyperthyroidism. Prospective prediction of ophthalmopathy was tested in an independent validation cohort consisting of some 19 hyperthyroidism patients and some 15 patients who later progressed to ophthalmopathy. The approximately 98 discovery patients were randomly divided into training and test sets at a 7:3 ratio. In addition, the study compared T-cell repertoires in thyroid tissue and in blood from six Graves' hyperthyroidism patients. After sampling, hyperthyroidism patients received methimazole starting at 30 mg daily, and ophthalmopathy patients received high-dose intravenous methylprednisolone. According to the paper, TCR Vbeta CDR3 sequencing was carried out on 135 peripheral blood samples, which came from fewer than 50 ophthalmopathy, around 74 hyperthyroidism and roughly 17 progressor patients. Here is what the overall study found, with its caveats: A model built on a 13 V-J signature distinguished ophthalmopathy from stable hyperthyroidism, reaching roughly 88% sensitivity and around 81% specificity in cross-validation and 80%/75% in testing. Most expanded thyroid clonotypes (frequency above 0.001) were also detected in blood, suggesting blood repertoires may reflect thyroid immune responses. Sample size was not statistically predetermined, and blinding of investigators to group allocation was not performed. In validation, the model predicted progression to ophthalmopathy a median of 6.5 months before onset, with 65% to 71% sensitivity and more than 72% specificity.

Between the V and J ends, shortened by 3 bases and 5 bases respectively, the junction contains 13 bases. The germline V gene (reference sequence) sets CDR1 to LGHDT and CDR2 to YNNKEL. CDR3 length: 14 amino acids, cysteine to phenylalanine. Only the CDR3 DNA is retained, 42 bases long and in frame from the first base. In the ophthalmopathy patients, disease was moderately to severely active, with a Clinical Activity Score of 3 or more, a NOSPECS grade of 4 or more, and a duration of less than 3 months. Any patient with an uncontrolled infection, another autoimmune disease, pregnancy or lactation was excluded. Diagnoses relied on clinical symptoms, serum thyroxine and TRAb, thyroid ultrasound and orbital computed tomography. Ficoll-Paque density gradient centrifugation was used to isolate PBMCs from about 10 ml of fresh peripheral blood. Trizol reagent was used to extract total RNA, and RNA quality was then checked on an Agilent 2100 Bioanalyzer.

This clonotype was seen many times. The clone's antigen remains unknown. One base away there is no much larger clone; base qualities are not given. The TCR beta CDR3 regions were amplified from RNA transcripts. The first round of RT-PCR for the TCR CDR3 was performed with the HTBI primer set and the Qiagen OneStep RT-PCR kit. A second multiplex PCR round built the libraries, followed by size selection and purification. Paired-end sequencing of the libraries was performed with 100 bp reads on an Illumina HiSeq2000. The published analysis was carried out like this. SOAPnuke was used to process the raw data, with reads discarded if the reads contained adapters or uncalled bases, had a mean Phred below 15, or lacked an exact constant-primer or identifier match. COPE v1.2.5 was used to merge high-quality paired reads, and clonotypes were defined as unique nucleotide sequences. MiTCR v1.1 was used to align the clonotypes against IMGT TRBV, TRBD and TRBJ reference segments. Only V-J combinations with frequency above 0.0001, covering 99% to 99.2% of repertoires, were analysed. The TCS score was defined as the ratio of F50 (clonal expansion) to E x V (chaos), calculated using BLOSUM62-based TCRdist between CDR3 peptides within each V-J. Welch's t-statistics and random forest reduced fewer than 600 V-J features to 10 to 15, which were used in a naive Bayes classifier (R e1071). Through fastp at Q25 and MiXCR, TCRdb rebuilt clones from the public reads, retaining in-frame beta chains. Each entry merges the rows of one CDR3 protein and shows their most common DNA and genes. The V and J calls shown here were made by TCRdb, not taken from the authors' results. For this sample there are some 570,000 distinct CDR3 sequences; 13% to 15% appear just once. The ten largest clones take up 7.1% of the sample.

The origin of this receptor is a woman between 18 and 29 years old with Graves' ophthalmopathy. Recombination linked TRBV3-1 to TRBJ2-5, with TRBD1 as a weak D call on 7 bases. Sequenced input: blood. The DNA sequence is as follows: TGTGCCAGCAGCCACAGGGGGACTCGGGAGACCCAGTACTTC. This sequence encodes CASSHRGTRETQYF.